This paragraph reports one T cell receptor (beta chain). The CDR3 runs 14 residues. From germline, CDR1 is SEHNR and CDR2 FQNEAQ (reference sequence). V was cut by 6 bases and J by 0 bases, with 11 bases left in between. Per the authors' pipeline: By means of reference gene primer amplification, nucleated cell counts were estimated. Sequencing was performed with immunoSEQ multiplex PCR; in TCRdb, only in-frame clones are kept and a portion is missing. D and trimming come from the DNA, and the V and J calls and clone size come from that table. The sample contains a few hundred thousand clones, around four fifths of which appear only once. These data originate in a study of blood T cell repertoires in COVID-19. The overall study: Whether acute or convalescent, the COVID-19 samples came from the United States, Italy and Spain. PBMCs, B-cell-depleted T cells, or T cells were the source of the cDNA or gDNA that made up the material.

The J gene is TRBJ1-2, the V gene TRBV7-9, with unresolved D. Sequenced: peripheral blood. This clonotype was sampled from a woman between 50 and 59 years old with acute or convalescent COVID-19. CDR3 DNA: TGTGCCAGCAGTCCGAGGGAGTCTAACTATGGCTACACCTTC. This codes for CASSPRESNYGYTF.